This TCR beta chain came from a study of blood T cell repertoires in COVID-19. As for the study in general: Whether acute or convalescent, the COVID-19 samples came from the United States, Italy and Spain. The analysed material was cDNA or gDNA that came from T cells, B-cell-depleted T cells, or PBMCs.

This CDR3 has 12 amino acids. V lost 5 bases to trimming and J lost 5 bases, with 9 bases between them. Germline V gives CDR1 LGHDT, CDR2 YNNKEL (reference sequence). Original processing methods: Using reference gene primer amplification, nucleated cell counts were estimated. The repertoire was sequenced with immunoSEQ multiplex PCR; TCRdb's copy has only in-frame clones and lacks some. V and J calls and clone size come straight from that table; D and trimming were deduced from the DNA. The sample records 150,000 or so clones, just under 85% being singletons. The TCR comes from a woman in her thirties or forties with active or convalescent COVID-19. V and J are TRBV3-1 (or the pseudogene TRBV3-2) and TRBJ2-5; D call uncertain. Sequenced sample: peripheral blood. The CDR3 region has the DNA TGTGCCAGCAGCTCACACCCGGAGACCCAGTACTTC. Encoded protein: CASSSHPETQYF.